What follows is one T cell receptor beta chain and its context. TCRdb's copy holds only in-frame clones and misses some; the assay was immunoSEQ multiplex PCR. The table has over 1.5 million clones, around 98% seen once. This record comes from a study of shared clonotypes between healthy human individuals. Sample: naive CD4+ T cells sorted from blood. Subset of the sample: CD45RA+ positively selected. This TCR derives from a man aged 30-40 years in good health.

The CDR3 DNA reads TGCGCCAGCAGCTTCGGCGGGAGCGCCCCAGATACGCAGTATTTT. Its protein is CASSFGGSAPDTQYF. V is TRBV5-1 and J is TRBJ2-3, with 7 bases fitting TRBD2. V lost 2 bases to trimming and J lost 4 bases; unmatched junction nucleotides: 7. This CDR3 has 15 residues. Germline V gene lookup returns CDR1 SGHRS and CDR2 YFSETQ. Full variable domain (remainder filled in from reference TRBV5-1 and TRBJ2-3): KAGVTQTPRYLIKTRGQQVTLSCSPISGHRSVSWYQQTPGQGLQFLFEYFSETQRNKGNFPGRFSGRQFSNSRSEMNVSTLELGDSALYLCASSFGGSAPDTQYFGPGTRLTVL.